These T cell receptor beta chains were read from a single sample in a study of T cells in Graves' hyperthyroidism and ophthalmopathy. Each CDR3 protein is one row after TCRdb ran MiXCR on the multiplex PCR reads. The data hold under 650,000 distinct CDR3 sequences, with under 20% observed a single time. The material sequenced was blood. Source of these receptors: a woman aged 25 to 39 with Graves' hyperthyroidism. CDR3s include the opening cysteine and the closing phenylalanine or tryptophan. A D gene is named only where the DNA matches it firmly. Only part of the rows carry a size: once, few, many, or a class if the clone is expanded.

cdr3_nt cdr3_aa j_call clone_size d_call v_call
TGTGCCAGCAGTACGGGTGTTCGGGACACTGAAGCTTTCTTT CASSTGVRDTEAFF TRBJ1-1 many - TRBV27
TGTGCCAGCAGCCCCCTTCGGGACATAGGGAACACTGAAGCTTTCTTT CASSPLRDIGNTEAFF TRBJ1-1 - - TRBV9
TGTGCCAGCAGCTCGGACAGGGAGGCTAACTATGGCTACACCTTC CASSSDREANYGYTF TRBJ1-2 - TRBD1 TRBV7-9
TGTGCCAGCAGTTACGGTAGAGATGGCTACACCTTC CASSYGRDGYTF TRBJ1-2 few - TRBV6-2/TRBV6-3
TGTGCCAGCAGCCTATTGGGGCAGGGGCGGAATTCACCCCTCCACTTT CASSLLGQGRNSPLHF TRBJ1-6 - - TRBV28
TGTGCCAGCAGCTTAGGTTGGGGACTAGCGGTGAACGAGCAGTACTTC CASSLGWGLAVNEQYF TRBJ2-7 many TRBD2 TRBV11-2
TGTGCCAGCAGCTTACGGGCCCGCTCAGATACGCAGTATTTT CASSLRARSDTQYF TRBJ2-3 many - TRBV11-3
TGCAGCGTGGGGGGCCGGGACAGAGCCTTCTATGGCTACACCTTC CSVGGRDRAFYGYTF TRBJ1-2 - TRBD1 TRBV29-1
TGTGCCAGCAGCCTGCGGGGGGGACAGAGTTTCTTT CASSLRGGQSFF TRBJ1-1 - TRBD1 TRBV6-1
TGCGCCAGCAGCAAGCAACAGGGTTTGGTCGGGGAGCTGTTTTTT CASSKQQGLVGELFF TRBJ2-2 few - TRBV5-1
TGTGCCAGCAGTTTGGGGGGGTTGAGGGCTGAAGCTTTCTTT CASSLGGLRAEAFF TRBJ1-1 many - TRBV27
TGTGCCAGCAGTTATTCCCAGGGATGGGGGTCCTACGAGCAGTACTTC CASSYSQGWGSYEQYF TRBJ2-7 - - TRBV6-9
TGTGCCAGTAGTATAGGGATCAGGCAGCCCCAGCATTTT CASSIGIRQPQHF TRBJ1-5 few - TRBV19
TGTGCCAGCAGCCGGTACAATGAGCAGTTCTTC CASSRYNEQFF TRBJ2-1 many - TRBV28
TGTGCCAGCAGTTTAACGCTCGTGACTAACTTCTACGAGCAGTACTTC CASSLTLVTNFYEQYF TRBJ2-7 many - TRBV27
TGCGCCAGCAGCCCCCGTTCCAGGTCTGAAGAGACCCAGTACTTC CASSPRSRSEETQYF TRBJ2-5 few - TRBV5-1
TGTGCCAGCAGCCTGGGACAGGGGATTGATGGCTACACCTTC CASSLGQGIDGYTF TRBJ1-2 few TRBD1 TRBV28
TGTGCCAGCAGTATTGACAGGTCCTACTACGAGCAGTACTTC CASSIDRSYYEQYF TRBJ2-7 many - TRBV2
TGTGCCAGCAGTTTATCGGACGGAGGCAAGGCTTACGAGCAGTACTTC CASSLSDGGKAYEQYF TRBJ2-7 few - TRBV2
TGCAGTGCGCCGGGACTAGCGGGAGCATGGGAGCAGTTCTTC CSAPGLAGAWEQFF TRBJ2-1 few TRBD2 TRBV20-1
TGCAGTGCTAGAGTAAAAGGGGGGAAAGAAAAAGAGACCCAGTACTTC CSARVKGGKEKETQYF TRBJ2-5 - - TRBV20-1
TGTGCCAGCAGTGAACGCGGCGAGCAGTACTTC CASSERGEQYF TRBJ2-7 many - TRBV6-1
TGTGCCAGCAGTCTATACAGGGAATATAGCAATCAGCCCCAGCATTTT CASSLYREYSNQPQHF TRBJ1-5 - - TRBV6-1